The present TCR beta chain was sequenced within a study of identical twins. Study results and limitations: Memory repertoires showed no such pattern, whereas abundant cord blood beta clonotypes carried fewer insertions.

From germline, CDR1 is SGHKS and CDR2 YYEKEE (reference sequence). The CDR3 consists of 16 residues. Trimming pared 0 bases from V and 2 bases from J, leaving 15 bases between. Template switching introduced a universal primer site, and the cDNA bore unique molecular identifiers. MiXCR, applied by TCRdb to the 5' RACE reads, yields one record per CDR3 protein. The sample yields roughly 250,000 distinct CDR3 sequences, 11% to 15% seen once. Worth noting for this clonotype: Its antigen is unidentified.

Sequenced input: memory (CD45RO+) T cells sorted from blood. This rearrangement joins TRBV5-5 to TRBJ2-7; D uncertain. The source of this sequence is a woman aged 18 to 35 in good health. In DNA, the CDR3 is TGTGCCAGCAGCTTGGGACCGCACCCCACAACCTACGAGCAGTACTTC. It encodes CASSLGPHPTTYEQYF.